The present T cell receptor beta chain was sequenced within a study of cytomegalovirus exposure and HLA in healthy donors. Regarding the study as a whole: According to reports, the classifier identified cytomegalovirus status with high specificity and sensitivity. When presence/absence was analysed, sequencing depth was taken to be roughly uniform across donors.

The germline V gene encodes CDR1 SGHAT and CDR2 FQNNGV. The CDR3 totals 15 residues. V lost 5 bases and J lost 5; bases outside the gene matches: 10. For this clone: The antigen remains undetermined.

60 Vbeta and 13 Jbeta primers were used in PCR. Authors' methods: In a later analysis, the count reached about 80 million unique TCR beta chains, with about 11 million shared. This table comes from immunoSEQ multiplex PCR, and its TCRdb copy is limited to in-frame clones, with some not included. That table gives V, J and clone size, and the DNA gave D and trimming. There are 80,000 to 95,000 clones in the sample, with 1.1% held by the top ten. The J gene is TRBJ2-3, the V gene TRBV11-2; TRBD2 matches 7 bases. The TCR originated in a woman younger than 45 in good health and CMV-seronegative. The sequencing sample was made of PBMCs. The chain's CDR3 is CASSLSGPKGDTQYF. CDR3 sequence (DNA): TGTGCCAGCAGCCTTAGCGGGCCAAAGGGAGATACGCAGTATTTT.